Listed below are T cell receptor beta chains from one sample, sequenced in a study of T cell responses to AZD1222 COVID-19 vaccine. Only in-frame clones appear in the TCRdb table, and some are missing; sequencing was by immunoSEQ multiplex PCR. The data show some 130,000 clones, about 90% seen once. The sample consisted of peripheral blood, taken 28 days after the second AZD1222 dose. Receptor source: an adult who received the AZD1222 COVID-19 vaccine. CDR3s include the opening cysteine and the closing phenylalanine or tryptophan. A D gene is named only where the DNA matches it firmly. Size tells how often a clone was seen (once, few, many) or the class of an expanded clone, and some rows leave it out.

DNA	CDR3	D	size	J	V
TGTGCCAGCAGCTTAGATGGAAACACCATATATTTT	CASSLDGNTIYF	NA	NA	TRBJ1-3	TRBV11-2
TGTGCCAGCAGCGTAGAGATGACAGTTAACTATGGCTACACCTTC	CASSVEMTVNYGYTF	NA	NA	TRBJ1-2	TRBV9
TGTGCCTGGAGCCCCGGCCTACAGGGCCCGGGGACAGATACGCAGTATTTT	CAWSPGLQGPGTDTQYF	NA	NA	TRBJ2-3	TRBV30
TGTGCCAGCACCCTACGGGCGAACCCCACAGATACGCAGTATTTT	CASTLRANPTDTQYF	NA	NA	TRBJ2-3	TRBV9
TGCAGCGTGGGGTCCGACTTATACAATGAGCAGTTCTTC	CSVGSDLYNEQFF	NA	NA	TRBJ2-1	TRBV29-1
TGTGCCAGCTCACCTGTAACAGGGGGCGCATCCTCTGGCGAGCAGTACTTC	CASSPVTGGASSGEQYF	TRBD1	NA	TRBJ2-7	TRBV18
TGTGCCACGGGACTAGCGGGCCTCAATGAGCAGTTCTTC	CATGLAGLNEQFF	TRBD2	NA	TRBJ2-1	TRBV24-1
TGTGCCAGCAGCATGTCAGGGTACTCCTACGAGCAGTACTTC	CASSMSGYSYEQYF	NA	NA	TRBJ2-7	TRBV5-5
TGTGCCAGCAGCTGGAGGTGGGATACGCAGTATTTT	CASSWRWDTQYF	NA	once	TRBJ2-3	TRBV28
TGTGCCAGTAGTACCCCTGGGACGGCGGGTGGCTACACCTTC	CASSTPGTAGGYTF	NA	NA	TRBJ1-2	TRBV19
TGTGCCAGCAGCCAAGAGCAAATAGCGGGAGGTGCTGAGCAGTTCTTC	CASSQEQIAGGAEQFF	TRBD2	NA	TRBJ2-1	TRBV4-2
TGTGCCAGCAGCCTTGGGAGGAACACTGAAGCTTTCTTT	CASSLGRNTEAFF	NA	few	TRBJ1-1	TRBV6-5
TGTGCCAGCAGCCCGCCTGGACAGGGAATGGAAGCTTTCTTT	CASSPPGQGMEAFF	TRBD1	NA	TRBJ1-1	TRBV5-4
TGTGCCAGCAGCCCGTTACCCCACTACGAGCAGTACTTC	CASSPLPHYEQYF	NA	NA	TRBJ2-7	TRBV7-9
TGTGCCAGCAGCGTAGACAGTAACTATGGCTACACCTTC	CASSVDSNYGYTF	NA	once	TRBJ1-2	TRBV9
TGCGCCAGCAGCCTGGGGGCTGGGTCAGCGGGGGAGACCCAGTACTTC	CASSLGAGSAGETQYF	NA	NA	TRBJ2-5	TRBV4-3
TGCACCCCCTACGAGCAGTACTTC	CTPYEQYF	NA	NA	TRBJ2-7	TRBV29-1
TGTGCCAGCATGGATGGGGGGACGGAAAAACTGTTTTTT	CASMDGGTEKLFF	NA	NA	TRBJ1-4	TRBV7-9
TGCGCCAGCAGCCCGTCAGCTAACTATGGCTACACCTTC	CASSPSANYGYTF	NA	once	TRBJ1-2	TRBV4-3
TGCAGCGTTGACCCGGTCGCTTTCGGAACAGATACGCAGTATTTT	CSVDPVAFGTDTQYF	NA	NA	TRBJ2-3	TRBV29-1
TGTGCCAGCAGCCAAGATTGGGGGCCGATTGAGACCCAGTACTTC	CASSQDWGPIETQYF	NA	once	TRBJ2-5	TRBV14
TGTGCCAGTAGTATGGGGACAGGGGCCCGGCCCCTCCACTTT	CASSMGTGARPLHF	TRBD1	NA	TRBJ1-6	TRBV19
TGCGCCAGCAGCCGCGGCGGGGCGGCGGAGATAGAGACCCAGTACTTC	CASSRGGAAEIETQYF	NA	NA	TRBJ2-5	TRBV5-1